This is a list of T cell receptor beta chains from one sample in a study of T-cell reconstitution after alpha-beta-depleted transplantation in children. TCRdb itself ran the PCR reads through MiXCR, one entry per CDR3 protein. The profile covers approximately 70,000 distinct CDR3 sequences, with 4.9% appearing a single time and approximately 20% taken by the ten largest. The sequences come from PBMCs, mostly from graft donor cells, collected 180 days after TCRalphabeta/CD19-depleted stem cell transplant. These receptor sequences come from a boy in the first two years of life who had a stem cell transplant for acute myeloid leukemia, so the T cells may come from the graft donor. Both conserved end residues are part of each CDR3. D genes are given only for firm matches. A row's size may be missing; if present it is once, few, many or a size class.

CASSMGQGLNTEAFF TGTGCCAGTAGTATGGGACAGGGATTGAACACTGAAGCTTTCTTT TRBJ1-1 TRBD1 TRBV19 many
CASSYTSFYGYTF TGTGCCAGCAGTTACACCAGCTTCTATGGCTACACCTTC TRBJ1-2 - TRBV6-5 many
CSARDHEKTNEKLFF TGCAGTGCTAGAGATCATGAGAAAACTAATGAAAAACTGTTTTTT TRBJ1-4 - TRBV20-1 many
CASSSGLAGGKGELFF TGTGCCAGCAGCTCCGGACTAGCGGGGGGTAAGGGGGAGCTGTTTTTT TRBJ2-2 TRBD2 TRBV5-4 few
CASSFPDSDSPLHF TGTGCCAGCAGCTTTCCGGACTCTGATTCACCCCTCCACTTT TRBJ1-6 - TRBV5-6 many
CASSESVYRQETQYF TGTGCCAGCAGTGAATCGGTCTACCGACAAGAGACCCAGTACTTC TRBJ2-5 - TRBV25-1 many
CASSSVAGEYEQYF TGTGCCAGCAGCTCCGTAGCGGGGGAGTACGAGCAGTACTTC TRBJ2-7 TRBD2 TRBV7-2 many
CASSLVGSGANVLTF TGTGCCAGCAGCTTAGTGGGGTCCGGGGCCAACGTCCTGACTTTC TRBJ2-6 - TRBV11-2 many
CASSIAGNQPQHF TGTGCCAGTAGTATTGCCGGGAATCAGCCCCAGCATTTT TRBJ1-5 - TRBV19 many
CASSAGGRQETQYF TGTGCCAGCAGCGCCGGTGGCAGACAAGAGACCCAGTACTTC TRBJ2-5 - TRBV5-5 many
CASSLSGGSSYNEQFF TGTGCCAGCAGCTTAAGCGGGGGGAGCTCCTACAATGAGCAGTTCTTC TRBJ2-1 TRBD2 TRBV11-3 -
CASGEGVPSETQYF TGCGCCAGCGGCGAGGGGGTACCAAGTGAGACCCAGTACTTC TRBJ2-5 - TRBV10-1 many
CASSSTADTQYF TGTGCCAGCAGTTCTACAGCAGATACGCAGTATTTT TRBJ2-3 - TRBV12-3/TRBV12-4 many
CSVWTGTVHGYTF TGCAGCGTTTGGACAGGGACGGTGCATGGCTACACCTTC TRBJ1-2 TRBD1 TRBV29-1 many
CASSFSVETQYF TGTGCCAGCAGCTTCAGCGTAGAGACCCAGTACTTC TRBJ2-5 - TRBV7-2 many
CASSFGGAGETQYF TGTGCCAGCAGTTTTGGGGGGGCGGGGGAGACCCAGTACTTC TRBJ2-5 - TRBV27 many
CASSPSSTSYEQYF TGTGCCAGCAGCCCGTCGAGCACAAGCTACGAGCAGTACTTC TRBJ2-7 - TRBV5-5 many
CASSLRLALYNEQFF TGTGCCAGCAGCCTACGACTAGCGCTGTACAATGAGCAGTTCTTC TRBJ2-1 TRBD2 TRBV7-7 -
CASSPPPWSYNEQFF TGTGCCAGCAGCCCTCCCCCGTGGTCCTACAATGAGCAGTTCTTC TRBJ2-1 - TRBV5-4 few
CASSPDKGLNTEAFF TGTGCCAGCTCCCCCGACAAGGGCTTGAACACTGAAGCTTTCTTT TRBJ1-1 - TRBV18 -
CASSLETWGPYEQYF TGTGCCAGCAGCTTAGAAACCTGGGGCCCCTACGAGCAGTACTTC TRBJ2-7 - TRBV7-6 many
CASSFPYGQGLPF TGTGCCAGCAGCTTCCCTTACGGACAGGGCCTCCCTTTT TRBJ2-3 TRBD1 TRBV5-8 many
CSARQGAGNTEAFF TGCAGTGCTAGACAGGGGGCGGGAAACACTGAAGCTTTCTTT TRBJ1-1 TRBD1 TRBV20-1 many
CASSLVGGRTAKNIQYF TGCGCCAGCAGCTTGGTTGGCGGAAGGACAGCCAAAAACATTCAGTACTTC TRBJ2-4 - TRBV5-1 many
CASSFGGNAEAFF TGTGCCAGCAGTTTCGGGGGAAACGCTGAAGCTTTCTTT TRBJ1-1 - TRBV6-5 many
CASSSPGQFQETQYF TGTGCCAGCAGCTCCCCGGGACAGTTCCAAGAGACCCAGTACTTC TRBJ2-5 TRBD1 TRBV7-9 many
CASSLRGQGYTGELFF TGTGCCAGCAGCTTAAGAGGACAGGGGTACACCGGGGAGCTGTTTTTT TRBJ2-2 TRBD1 TRBV7-2 many
CASSQTSGGNTGELFF TGTGCCAGCAGCCAGACTAGCGGGGGGAACACCGGGGAGCTGTTTTTT TRBJ2-2 TRBD2 TRBV3-1 many
CSAPRGENNSPLHF TGCAGTGCCCCGAGAGGGGAGAATAATTCACCCCTCCACTTT TRBJ1-6 - TRBV20-1 many
CASSFTGLQETQYF TGTGCCAGCAGCTTTACGGGACTACAAGAGACCCAGTACTTC TRBJ2-5 TRBD2 TRBV7-2 many
CASSLRGRQGQNIQYF TGTGCCAGCAGCTTAAGGGGTCGGCAGGGACAAAACATTCAGTACTTC TRBJ2-4 - TRBV11-2 many
CSAREDNEQFF TGCAGTGCTAGAGAAGACAATGAGCAGTTCTTC TRBJ2-1 - TRBV20-1 many
CSVGLAYTDTQYF TGCAGCGTTGGTCTAGCGTACACAGATACGCAGTATTTT TRBJ2-3 - TRBV29-1 -
CASSPRTDTNTGELFF TGTGCCAGCAGCCCCCGGACAGATACGAACACCGGGGAGCTGTTTTTT TRBJ2-2 - TRBV7-8 medium-sized
CASSLGWGKGTIQDYEQYF TGTGCCAGCAGCTTAGGGTGGGGTAAGGGGACCATCCAGGACTACGAGCAGTACTTC TRBJ2-7 - TRBV7-9 -
CASARRTGVADTQYF TGTGCCAGTGCTCGCCGGACAGGGGTCGCAGATACGCAGTATTTT TRBJ2-3 TRBD1 TRBV19 many
CASKKSTTPSGANVLTF TGTGCCAGCAAGAAGTCGACAACACCCTCTGGGGCCAACGTCCTGACTTTC TRBJ2-6 - TRBV2 many
CASSLVVAEAFF TGTGCCAGCAGCTTGGTAGTTGCTGAAGCTTTCTTT TRBJ1-1 - TRBV5-8 many
CASSPPRGAGDEQFF TGTGCCAGCAGCCCCCCCCGGGGGGCGGGGGATGAGCAGTTCTTC TRBJ2-1 - TRBV11-2 many
CASSISYGTTEETQYF TGCGCCAGCAGCATCTCCTACGGGACTACTGAAGAGACCCAGTACTTC TRBJ2-5 TRBD2 TRBV5-1 many
CASSQEVGLQETQYF TGCGCCAGCAGCCAAGAAGTAGGCCTACAAGAGACCCAGTACTTC TRBJ2-5 - TRBV4-1 many
CASSSDWYEQYF TGCGCCAGCAGCTCCGACTGGTACGAGCAGTACTTC TRBJ2-7 - TRBV5-1 many